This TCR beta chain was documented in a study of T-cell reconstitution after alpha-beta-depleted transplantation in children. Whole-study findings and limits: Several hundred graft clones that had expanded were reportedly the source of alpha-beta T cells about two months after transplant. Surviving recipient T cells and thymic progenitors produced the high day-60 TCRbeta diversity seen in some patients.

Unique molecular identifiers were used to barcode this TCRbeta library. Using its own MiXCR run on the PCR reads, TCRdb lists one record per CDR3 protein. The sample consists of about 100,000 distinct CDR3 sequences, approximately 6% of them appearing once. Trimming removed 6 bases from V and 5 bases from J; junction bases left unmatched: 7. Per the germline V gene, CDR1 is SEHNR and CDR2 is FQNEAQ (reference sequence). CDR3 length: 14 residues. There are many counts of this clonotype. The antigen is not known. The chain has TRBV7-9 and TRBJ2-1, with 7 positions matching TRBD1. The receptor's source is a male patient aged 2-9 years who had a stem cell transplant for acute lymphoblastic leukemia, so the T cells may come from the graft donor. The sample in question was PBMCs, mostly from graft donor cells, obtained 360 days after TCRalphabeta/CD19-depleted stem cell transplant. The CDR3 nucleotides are TGTGCCAGCAGACGCGCCGGACAGGACAATGAGCAGTTCTTC. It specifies CASRRAGQDNEQFF.